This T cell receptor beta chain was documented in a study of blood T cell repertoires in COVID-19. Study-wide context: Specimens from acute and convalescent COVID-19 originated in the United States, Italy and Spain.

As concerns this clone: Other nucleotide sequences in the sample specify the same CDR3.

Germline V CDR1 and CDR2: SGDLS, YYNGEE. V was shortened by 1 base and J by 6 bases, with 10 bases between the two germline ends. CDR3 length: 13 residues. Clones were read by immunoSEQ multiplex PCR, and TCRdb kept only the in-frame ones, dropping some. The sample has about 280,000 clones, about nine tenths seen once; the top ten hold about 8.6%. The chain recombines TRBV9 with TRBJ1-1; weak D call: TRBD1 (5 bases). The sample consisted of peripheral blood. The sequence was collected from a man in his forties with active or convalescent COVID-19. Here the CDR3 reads CASSVQPRAEAFF. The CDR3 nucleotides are TGTGCCAGCAGCGTACAGCCCAGGGCTGAAGCTTTCTTT.